What follows are 31 T cell receptor beta chains derived from one specimen sequenced in a study of T cells in Graves' hyperthyroidism and ophthalmopathy. The CDR3 regions of TCR beta were amplified from RNA transcripts. First-round RT-PCR with HTBI primers amplified the TCR CDR3 region. In TCRdb, the multiplex PCR reads were re-called with MiXCR into one record per CDR3 protein. The sample consists of about 360,000 distinct CDR3 sequences, under 15% of them appearing once. Sample: blood. The receptors originated from a woman aged 18-30 years with Graves' hyperthyroidism.

This clonotype was counted many times. The rearrangement joins TRBV5-1 to TRBJ1-1, with TRBD1 identical over 7 bases. The trim removed 0 bases at V and 7 bases at J, leaving 3 bases unmatched. The CDR3 is 13 residues long. Germline CDR1 reads SGHRS; CDR2 reads YFSETQ. The CDR3 region has the DNA TGCGCCAGCAGCTTGGGTGACAGGGTTGAAGCTTTCTTT. The encoded protein is CASSLGDRVEAFF.

This clonotype appeared many times. The chain combines TRBV2 with TRBJ2-2; possibly TRBD1 for D (5 bases). Between the trimmed V and J ends, which lost 7 bases and 0 bases, there was a span of 9 bases. The germline V gene has CDR1 SNHLY and CDR2 FYNNEI. CDR3 length: 14 amino acids. In DNA, the CDR3 is TGTGCCAGCAAAGGGGAATCGAACACCGGGGAGCTGTTTTTT. Its translation: CASKGESNTGELFF.

This clonotype was counted ten times or more. This chain links TRBV20-1 with TRBJ2-2; TRBD1 agrees at 7 bases. Germline lookup yields CDR1 DFQATT and CDR2 SNEGSKA (reference sequence). Trimming at V came to 7 bases and at J to 6 bases, leaving 8 bases not matched to a gene. The CDR3 contains 13 residues. The DNA of the CDR3 is TGCAGTGTGACTCGACAGGGAGCCGGGGAGCTGTTTTTT. Translated: CSVTRQGAGELFF.

This clonotype was detected a few times. The rearrangement joins TRBV6-1 to TRBJ2-4, with 8 bases matching TRBD1. The CDR3 runs 11 residues. CDR1 is MNHNS, CDR2 SASEGT, per germline. V was clipped by 7 bases and J by 16 bases; unmatched bases: 9. The CDR3 here is CASNHRDRPYF. For the CDR3, the DNA is TGTGCCAGCAACCACCGGGACAGGCCATACTTC.

This clonotype has just a few counts. The chain couples TRBV6-1 to TRBJ2-2, with 8 bases lining up with TRBD1. The CDR3 length is 14 residues. The V segment lost 9 bases and the J segment 2 bases; nucleotides outside the gene matches: 5. The germline CDR1 and CDR2 sequences are MNHNS and SASEGT. CDR3 sequence (DNA): TGTGCCAGGCCTCAGGGGGCAAACACCGGGGAGCTGTTTTTT. It specifies CARPQGANTGELFF.

This clonotype was picked up many times. V and J are TRBV3-1 and TRBJ2-3; TRBD2 agrees at 11 bases. The V segment lost 4 bases and the J segment 8 bases; nucleotides outside the gene matches: 2. Germline CDR1 and CDR2: LGHDT and YNNKEL (reference sequence). There are 13 residues in the CDR3. CDR3 nucleotide sequence: TGTGCCAGCAGCCGTCTAGCGGGAGGTACGCAGTATTTT. It specifies CASSRLAGGTQYF.

This clonotype was recorded many times. The chain uses TRBV9 and TRBJ1-2, with 8 bases aligning to TRBD1. This CDR3 comprises 16 residues. Germline trimming cut 2 bases from V and 2 bases from J; bases unmatched to any gene: 8. Germline V gene data show CDR1 as SGDLS and CDR2 as YYNGEE. CDR3 amino acids: CASSVGQGDPNYGYTF. The DNA for the CDR3 is TGTGCCAGCAGCGTCGGACAGGGCGACCCGAACTATGGCTACACCTTC.

The table lists this clonotype with a few counts. The rearrangement joins TRBV9 to TRBJ2-4; tentatively, D is TRBD1 or TRBD2 (5 bases each). CDR1 and CDR2 (germline): SGDLS, YYNGEE. Between the trimmed V and J ends, which lost 4 bases and 6 bases, there was a span of 17 bases. The length of the CDR3 is 15 residues. The CDR3 protein is CASSSTGTALNIQYF. The CDR3 nucleotides are TGTGCCAGCAGCTCGACCGGGACCGCCCTAAACATTCAGTACTTC.

This clonotype was detected ten times or more. This sequence joins TRBV29-1 and TRBJ2-7; a weak D match, TRBD1 (5 bases). V was shortened by 6 bases and J by 0 bases, with 12 bases between the two germline ends. CDR3 size: 13 residues. CDR1 is SQVTM, CDR2 ANQGSEA, per germline. The CDR3 coding sequence is TGCAGCGTGACAGACCGGAGCTCCTACGAGCAGTACTTC. Amino acids: CSVTDRSSYEQYF.

This clonotype was seen only once. The chain couples TRBV27 to TRBJ1-6, with TRBD1 matching over 9 bases. This CDR3 is 15 amino acids long. The V and J ends lost 2 bases and 11 bases, in that order; junction bases with no gene match: 7. Germline V lookup: CDR1 MNHEY, CDR2 SMNVEV (reference sequence). The CDR3 sequence: CASSLAGTGNPPLHF. CDR3 sequence (DNA): TGTGCCAGCAGTTTAGCAGGGACAGGGAATCCACCCCTCCACTTT.

Worth noting for this clonotype: This clone may be a read error of a much larger clone one base away. The chain uses TRBV20-1 and TRBJ2-3; D is ambiguous. There are 14 residues in the CDR3. The V end was cut by 5 bases, the J end by 2 bases, with 14 bases between. CDR1 DFQATT and CDR2 SNEGSKA come from the germline V gene (reference sequence). In DNA form, the CDR3 reads TGCAGTGCTTCCCGGGCAGGTGCCACAGATACGCAGTATTTT. As protein: CSASRAGATDTQYF.

The gene calls are TRBV5-1 and TRBJ2-6, with TRBD2 identical over 9 bases. This CDR3 contains 18 residues. Per the germline V gene, CDR1 is SGHRS and CDR2 is YFSETQ. The trim removed 3 bases at V and 0 bases at J, leaving 7 bases unmatched. CDR3 amino acids: CASSSEGSGGSGANVLTF. The CDR3 coding sequence is TGCGCCAGCAGCTCGGAGGGTAGCGGGGGCTCTGGGGCCAACGTCCTGACTTTC.

The CDR3 loop reads CASSTRQGADYGYTF. The CDR3 nucleotides read TGTGCCAGCAGCACCAGACAGGGGGCCGACTATGGCTACACCTTC. The chain couples TRBV5-4 to TRBJ1-2; 10 bases align to TRBD1. Germline assignment: CDR1 SGHNT and CDR2 YYREEE (reference sequence). The CDR3 has 15 amino acids. The junction had 6 bases not matched to a gene; V was cut back by 4 bases and J by 3 bases.

The J gene is TRBJ1-6, the V gene TRBV10-3, with TRBD1 matching over 8 bases. There are 14 residues in the CDR3. Germline CDR1 reads ENHRY; CDR2 reads SYGVKD. The V gene end was trimmed by 6 bases and the J gene end by 7 bases; junction bases not matched to a gene: 5. CDR3 nucleotide sequence: TGTGCCATCAGGGGGGACAGGCTAAATTCACCCCTCCACTTT. This encodes CAIRGDRLNSPLHF.

The chain combines TRBV7-9 with TRBJ1-1; 7 nucleotides line up with TRBD1. This CDR3 is 17 amino acids long. Germline CDR1 and CDR2: SEHNR and FQNEAQ (reference sequence). Unmatched junction bases numbered 18, after V lost 4 bases and J lost 7 bases. The DNA for the CDR3 is TGTGCCAGCAGCTGGGACCCGGGACAGCGCAAGGACCTTGAAGCTTTCTTT. This sequence encodes CASSWDPGQRKDLEAFF.

The table lists this clonotype with many counts. J is TRBJ2-1 and V is TRBV24-1, with 10 bases aligning to TRBD2. The CDR3 loop spans 15 amino acids. J was trimmed by 9 bases and V by 3 bases; bases with no gene match: 7. Germline CDR1 is KGHDR and CDR2 is SFDVKD. The CDR3 nucleotides are TGTGCCACCAGTGATAAGGGACTAGCGCTAGGTGAGCAGTTCTTC. Protein product: CATSDKGLALGEQFF.

CDR3 DNA: TGTGCCAGCAGCCAACCCCAACTGAACACTGAAGCTTTCTTT. Residues: CASSQPQLNTEAFF. This rearrangement joins TRBV6-1 to TRBJ1-1; D is unresolved. CDR3 length: 14 residues. Germline V gives CDR1 MNHNS, CDR2 SASEGT. The V and J ends lost 6 bases and 0 bases respectively, with 11 bases between them.

This clonotype was counted only a few times. The chain joins TRBV5-8 to TRBJ2-3; 8 bases align to TRBD2. Germline loops: CDR1 SGHTS, CDR2 YDEGEE. The V segment lost 2 bases and the J segment 3 bases; nucleotides outside the gene matches: 5. The CDR3 loop spans 15 amino acids. The CDR3 sequence is CASSLLADHTDTQYF. The CDR3, as DNA: TGTGCCAGCAGCTTACTAGCGGACCATACAGATACGCAGTATTTT.

This clonotype showed up many times. The chain joins TRBV20-1 to TRBJ1-5; D call uncertain. CDR1 and CDR2 (germline): DFQATT, SNEGSKA (reference sequence). CDR3 length: 13 amino acids. Deletions cut 2 bases from V and 3 bases from J, with 8 bases between. CDR3 in DNA: TGCAGTGCTAGATCCTTATACAATCAGCCCCAGCATTTT. Translation: CSARSLYNQPQHF.

This clonotype has a count of ten or more. This chain links TRBV2 with TRBJ1-4; no clear D gene. Trimming took off 6 bases at V and 4 bases at J, with 6 bases between the two ends. The CDR3 is 12 residues long. Germline CDR1 and CDR2: SNHLY and FYNNEI. The CDR3 DNA reads as TGTGCCAGCAGACGAGATAATGAAAAACTGTTTTTT. Its translation is CASRRDNEKLFF.

This clonotype came up many times. The gene calls are TRBV20-1 and TRBJ2-7; D could derive from TRBD1 or TRBD2 (5 bases each). The CDR3 length is 16 residues. Trimming took 6 bases from V and 3 from J, leaving 24 bases between them. Germline CDR1 is DFQATT and CDR2 is SNEGSKA (reference sequence). For the CDR3, the DNA is TGCAGTGCCAAAACGTCCTGGGACGGTAGAGGCTACGAGCAGTACTTC. It translates to CSAKTSWDGRGYEQYF.

Of note for this clonotype: Since a much larger clone is just one base distant, this may be a read error. This chain joins TRBV28 and TRBJ2-1; 11 nucleotides match TRBD2. The CDR3 has 19 amino acids. Germline V gene sequence: CDR1 MDHEN, CDR2 SYDVKM. The CDR3 DNA follows: TGTGCCAGCAGTTCCGCCCGGTTGGCTAGCGGGAGGTCCTACAGTGAGCAGTTCTTC. Translating it yields CASSSARLASGRSYSEQFF.

This clonotype was counted at least ten times. The genes are TRBV27 and TRBJ1-5; 7 nucleotides agree with TRBD1. Germline values: CDR1 MNHEY, CDR2 SMNVEV (reference sequence). The ends lost 6 bases at V and 4 bases at J; junction bases unmatched: 9. The CDR3 is 15 residues long. The CDR3 DNA sequence: TGTGCCAGCAGCCTGGGGGGGACAGTTAATCAGCCCCAGCATTTT. It yields the protein CASSLGGTVNQPQHF.

There are many counts of this clonotype. The chain carries TRBV5-1 and TRBJ2-1; 9 nucleotides match TRBD2. The CDR3 covers 16 residues. The trim removed 3 bases at V and 8 bases at J, leaving 12 bases unmatched. Germline CDR1 reads SGHRS; CDR2 reads YFSETQ. The CDR3, as DNA: TGCGCCAGCAGCTCCGCGTTGCGGGGGGGTACCGATGAGCAGTTCTTC. Translated: CASSSALRGGTDEQFF.

This clonotype occurred many times. CDR3 in amino acids: CASTGALPSQPQHF. The DNA for the CDR3 is TGTGCCAGCACGGGGGCCTTGCCGAGCCAGCCCCAGCATTTT. The rearrangement links TRBV2 to TRBJ1-5, with D maybe TRBD1 (6 bases). The V end was cut by 7 bases, the J end by 7 bases, with 17 bases between. CDR3 length: 14 residues. Germline V gene lookup returns CDR1 SNHLY and CDR2 FYNNEI.

This clonotype was detected ten times or more. This rearrangement joins TRBV28 to TRBJ2-7, with D possibly being TRBD2 (5 bases). The CDR3 contains 16 residues. Trimming shortened V by 1 base and J by 9 bases, and 22 bases separated the two germline ends. Germline CDR1 MDHEN, CDR2 SYDVKM. In DNA, the CDR3 is TGTGCCAGCAGTTTATCGGGGAACCCCCTCCTACGAGGGCAGTACTTC. As protein: CASSLSGNPLLRGQYF.

This clonotype was observed at least ten times. This sequence joins TRBV7-2 and TRBJ1-5, with TRBD1 identical over 10 bases. The CDR3 has 20 amino acids. Germline CDR1 and CDR2: SGHTA and FQGNSA. The junction had 19 bases not matched to a gene; V was cut back by 5 bases and J by 3 bases. The CDR3 protein is CASSRQTGGLKYFPNQPQHF. The CDR3 bases are TGTGCCAGCAGCCGTCAGACAGGGGGCCTTAAATACTTTCCCAATCAGCCCCAGCATTTT.

Many counts were recorded for this clonotype. The J gene is TRBJ2-3, the V gene TRBV11-3; 13 nucleotides line up with TRBD2. The CDR3 length is 16 residues. Germline assignment: CDR1 SGHNT and CDR2 YENEEA. V was clipped by 5 bases and J by 2 bases; unmatched bases: 4. CDR3 sequence reads: CASSEGLAGTTDTQYF. The CDR3 nucleotides are TGTGCCAGCAGCGAGGGACTAGCGGGGACCACAGATACGCAGTATTTT.

This clonotype has at least ten counts. This chain connects TRBV20-1 to TRBJ2-7; tentative D call: TRBD2 (7 bases). The CDR3 is 14 amino acids. V was clipped by 3 bases and J by 1 base, with 13 bases between them. The germline gives CDR1 DFQATT, CDR2 SNEGSKA (reference sequence). The DNA of the CDR3 is TGCAGTGCTAGTGATGGGGGGGCATCCTACGAGCAGTACTTC. Its protein product is CSASDGGASYEQYF.

At least ten counts were recorded for this clonotype. The V call is TRBV20-1, the J call TRBJ1-2; 8 nucleotides match TRBD1. The V gene's germline CDR1 is DFQATT and CDR2 SNEGSKA (reference sequence). Germline trimming cut 0 bases from V and 4 bases from J; bases unmatched to any gene: 7. The CDR3 runs 15 residues. CDR3 in DNA: TGCAGTGCTAGAGAATCAGGGGGCGCCGGCTATGGCTACACCTTC. This codes for CSARESGGAGYGYTF.

This clonotype was detected many times. This sequence joins TRBV4-3 and TRBJ2-1, with D perhaps being TRBD1 or TRBD2 (5 bases each). The CDR3 contains 15 residues. CDR1 and CDR2 from the germline V gene are LGHNA and YSLEER. The V and J ends lost 1 base and 5 bases respectively, with 12 bases between them. The CDR3 DNA follows: TGCGCCAGCAGCCAAGGAGGGGCCGGGAACAATGAGCAGTTCTTC. Translated: CASSQGGAGNNEQFF.